A selection of T cell receptor beta chains follows, all from one sample in a study of blood T cells in healthy people across ages. MiXCR was run by TCRdb on the 5' RACE reads, yielding one entry per CDR3 protein. Among 750,000 to 850,000 distinct CDR3 sequences, roughly 25% were seen once, and the ten largest hold under 4.5%. Separately, the same data were catalogued under a study of T cells of mothers and their children.

Material: blood. The receptors come from a boy between 10 and 17 years old in good health. The conserved cysteine and the conserved F or W are not part of the CDR3 here. Each record gives: V gene, CDR3 protein.

V: TRBV7-9; CDR3: ASSLASGGASSYNEQF
V: TRBV4-3; CDR3: ASSQARGSSNEKLF
V: TRBV7-2; CDR3: ASSLGGGGLFNEQF
V: TRBV20-1; CDR3: SASLRSSGIGEQF
V: TRBV6-6; CDR3: ASSYPATGSEQF
V: TRBV20-1; CDR3: SAGNEGGGTDTQY
V: TRBV29-1; CDR3: SVEESRNSGANVLT
V: TRBV7-9; CDR3: ASSQTGGAYNEQF
V: TRBV4-2; CDR3: ASSQDLGNQETQY
V: TRBV3-1; CDR3: ASSQVYGPGDTQH
V: TRBV6-1; CDR3: ASSVTGGGIEKLF
V: TRBV20-1; CDR3: SAERSGFLSNQPQH
V: TRBV30; CDR3: AWSSDYEQY
V: TRBV6-1; CDR3: ATLLRIAGATDTQY
V: TRBV11-3; CDR3: ASSTGGELF
V: TRBV28; CDR3: ASSLTSGRAQETQY
V: TRBV7-2; CDR3: ASSLAVKAGELF
V: TRBV24-1; CDR3: ATSDFVAGIGELF
V: TRBV29-1; CDR3: SVDGDGANYGYT
V: TRBV20-1; CDR3: SARDNSGGTYNEQF
V: TRBV7-9; CDR3: ASSLEFAGSYEQY
V: TRBV6-5; CDR3: ASSSHEGQGFLGANVLT
V: TRBV6-2/TRBV6-3; CDR3: ASTDRDRDGEQY
V: TRBV20-1; CDR3: SAKQGLETQY
V: TRBV7-2; CDR3: ASSLAPAGASTDTQY
V: TRBV7-2; CDR3: ASSFSATLSGNTIY
V: TRBV7-9; CDR3: ASSTGVRDEQF
V: TRBV7-2; CDR3: ASSRDPIQETQY
V: TRBV7-2; CDR3: ASSLSVAGTYEQY
V: TRBV4-2; CDR3: ASSQDPGRAETQY
V: TRBV7-6; CDR3: ASSLAPSVGETQY
V: TRBV2; CDR3: ASSEGGGLGDSPLH
V: TRBV4-3; CDR3: ASSQNRGGHEQF
V: TRBV20-1; CDR3: SARADSGGGEQF
V: TRBV27; CDR3: ASRAGRTNTEAF
V: TRBV27; CDR3: ASSLDANEQF
V: TRBV28; CDR3: ASNAPYPISPLH
V: TRBV20-1; CDR3: SARNEGRGVYNSPLH
V: TRBV29-1; CDR3: SVCSLVNCF
V: TRBV29-1; CDR3: SVDWPRTDTQY
V: TRBV2; CDR3: ASRAGTGSYNEQF
V: TRBV7-9; CDR3: ASSLPGVINEKLF
V: TRBV4-1; CDR3: ASSQAETGTYEQY
V: TRBV7-6; CDR3: ASSAQGSVEQY